A selection of T cell receptor beta chains follows, all from one sample in a study of T cell changes during pregnancy in multiple sclerosis. TCRdb's table, derived via immunoSEQ multiplex PCR, lists solely in-frame clones and lacks some. The sample comprises around 62,000 clones, just over 90% of which are singletons, and 1.5% rests with the top ten. The specimen comprised peripheral blood, sampled in the third trimester of pregnancy. The receptors were sampled from a female donor with multiple sclerosis, enrolled in a pregnancy study. CDR3s leave out the opening cysteine and the closing phenylalanine or tryptophan. Fields, in order: V gene, CDR3 protein.

TRBV28	ASSFFGGTGGINGYT
TRBV5-8	ASSLRGSDIQY
TRBV9	ASSVADRAFALNYGYT
TRBV7-9	ASSLGDGRRETQY
TRBV7-2	ASSLWDTNNQPQH
TRBV5-8	ASSLRGRATGNTIY
TRBV29-1	SVVVGRENSYEQY
TRBV27	ASRALGGGNTIY
TRBV9	ASRRTGAYNEQF
TRBV5-8	ASSPGQDPRVQY
TRBV7-6	ASSLPYPGTDTQY